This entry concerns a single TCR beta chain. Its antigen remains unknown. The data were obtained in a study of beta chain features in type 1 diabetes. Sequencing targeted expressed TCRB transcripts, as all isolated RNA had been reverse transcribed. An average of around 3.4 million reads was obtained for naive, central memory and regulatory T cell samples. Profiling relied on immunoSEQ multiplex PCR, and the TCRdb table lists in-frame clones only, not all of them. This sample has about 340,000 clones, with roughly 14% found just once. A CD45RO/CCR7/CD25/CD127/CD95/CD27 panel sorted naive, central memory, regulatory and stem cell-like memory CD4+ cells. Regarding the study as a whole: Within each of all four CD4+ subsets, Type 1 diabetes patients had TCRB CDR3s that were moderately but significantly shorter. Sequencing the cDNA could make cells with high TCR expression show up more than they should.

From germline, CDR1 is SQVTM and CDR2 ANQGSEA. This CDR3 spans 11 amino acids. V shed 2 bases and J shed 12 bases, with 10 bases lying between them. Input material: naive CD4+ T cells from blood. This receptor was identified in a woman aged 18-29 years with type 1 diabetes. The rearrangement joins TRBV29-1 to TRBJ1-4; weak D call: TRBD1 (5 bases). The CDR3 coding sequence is TGCAGCGTTGAAATTGCGGGGGAACTGTTTTTT. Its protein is CSVEIAGELFF.